This T cell receptor beta chain appears in the sequencing data of a study of shared clonotypes between healthy human individuals. This CDR3 is built from 15 residues. The V end was cut by 1 base, the J end by 7 bases, with 15 bases between. The V gene's germline CDR1 is SGHRS and CDR2 YFSETQ. Assay runs were performed at deep level. Only in-frame clones appear in the TCRdb table, and some are missing; sequencing was by immunoSEQ multiplex PCR. The sample lists about 2.3 million clones, 80% to 95% seen once, with approximately 0.4% in the top ten. This chain uses TRBV5-1 with TRBJ2-1, with D perhaps TRBD2 (6 bases). The clonotype originates from a man younger than 35 in good health. Some clones in this sample may be carry-over from other donors' samples. Sequencing was done on a sample of naive CD4+ T cells from PBMCs. This sample's subset: CD45RA+ positively selected. This CDR3 reads CASSLSGGTGNEQFF. The CDR3 region has the DNA TGCGCCAGCAGCTTGTCTGGCGGGACGGGTAATGAGCAGTTCTTC.